The 24 T cell receptor beta chains presented below share a single source sample, sequenced in a study of beta chain features in type 1 diabetes. The isolated RNA, all of it, was reverse transcribed, so expressed TCRB transcripts were what got sequenced. Some clones are missing from TCRdb's copy, which holds only in-frame ones; the method was immunoSEQ multiplex PCR. The profile shows 200,000 to 250,000 clones, 9.6% of them singletons. Source material: naive CD4+ T cells from blood. The receptor source for this set is a woman younger than 30 in good health.

In this sample, this clone turned up a few times. V usage is TRBV28 and J usage is TRBJ2-3; D gene unclear. The germline V gene has CDR1 MDHEN and CDR2 SYDVKM. Between the trimmed V and J ends, which lost 7 bases and 0 bases, there was a span of 14 bases. The CDR3 runs to 15 residues. CDR3 protein: CASTPPRLSTDTQYF. CDR3 coding DNA: TGTGCCAGCACTCCACCCAGACTCAGCACAGATACGCAGTATTTT.

The chain is built from TRBV30 and TRBJ1-5; D remains unclear. The V end lost 0 bases, the J end lost 2 bases, and 8 bases lay between the germline ends. CDR3 length: 14 residues. Germline-derived CDR1 and CDR2 are GTSNPN and SVGIG (reference sequence). The CDR3 loop reads CAWSVDLRNQPQHF. Written as DNA, the CDR3 is TGTGCCTGGAGTGTTGACTTGCGCAATCAGCCCCAGCATTTT.

This clone was seen more than once but under ten times. This rearrangement joins TRBV18 to TRBJ2-7; tentative D call: TRBD1 (6 bases). Germline V gene sequence: CDR1 KGHSH, CDR2 LQKENI. V lost 2 bases and J lost 0, with 23 bases in between. This CDR3 is built from 19 residues. The CDR3 loop is CASSPRVNFIQGSSYEQYF. The DNA for the CDR3 is TGTGCCAGCTCACCAAGAGTCAATTTTATACAGGGAAGCTCCTACGAGCAGTACTTC.

V usage is TRBV6-5 and J usage is TRBJ2-5; 7 bases are a match to TRBD2. Germline V gene data show CDR1 as MNHEY and CDR2 as SVGAGI. J lost 9 bases, V lost 10 bases, and 8 bases had no gene match. There are 11 residues in the CDR3. CDR3 sequence (DNA): TGTGCCACCGAGAATGGGAGGGCCCAGTACTTC. Its translation: CATENGRAQYF.

J is TRBJ2-4 and V is TRBV28; D possibly corresponds to TRBD2 (6 bases). Per germline, CDR1 MDHEN and CDR2 SYDVKM. V lost 6 bases, J lost 0 bases, and 15 bases lay in between. This CDR3 spans 16 amino acids. The CDR3 DNA sequence: TGTGCCAGCAGCCGCCCAGGAGGGATAGCCAAAAACATTCAGTACTTC. Translated: CASSRPGGIAKNIQYF.

The V and J genes are TRBV7-3 and TRBJ2-2; D remains unclear. The germline V and J ends were trimmed by 5 bases and 0 bases, with 7 bases remaining between them. The CDR3 has 14 amino acids. The germline gives CDR1 SGHTA, CDR2 FQGTGA. CDR3 protein: CASSPPANTGELFF. For the CDR3, the DNA is TGTGCCAGCAGCCCGCCAGCGAACACCGGGGAGCTGTTTTTT.

This clone was seen more than once but under ten times. The chain combines TRBV7-9 with TRBJ2-7; 7 bases line up with TRBD1. Germline trimming cut 8 bases from V and 2 bases from J; bases unmatched to any gene: 12. From germline, CDR1 is SEHNR and CDR2 FQNEAQ (reference sequence). The CDR3 extends over 15 amino acids. CDR3 sequence (DNA): TGTGCCAGCGCCCGGGGACAGTCATCAACCTACGAGCAGTACTTC. Its protein is CASARGQSSTYEQYF.

This clone came up many times. The chain carries TRBV30 and TRBJ1-2, with D possibly TRBD1 on 6 matching bases. The germline V gene has CDR1 GTSNPN and CDR2 SVGIG (reference sequence). This CDR3 is 11 amino acids long. CDR3 in DNA: TGTGCTAGATACAGGGATCATGGCTACACCTTC. Translating it yields CARYRDHGYTF.

V and J are TRBV7-3 and TRBJ2-1, with TRBD2 identical over 13 bases. With V trimmed by 4 bases and J by 2 bases, 8 bases remained unmatched. The CDR3 extends over 18 amino acids. Looked up from germline, CDR1 is SGHTA and CDR2 is FQGTGA. The CDR3 DNA follows: TGTGCCAGCAGCTCTAGACACGGGACTAGCGGGACCTACAATGAGCAGTTCTTC. This sequence encodes CASSSRHGTSGTYNEQFF.

In regard to this clone: One junction end disagrees with the germline gene, perhaps due to a read error. V usage is TRBV10-2 and J usage is TRBJ2-7, with a weak D call TRBD1 (6 bases). The length of the CDR3 is 14 residues. The germline V gene has CDR1 WSHSY and CDR2 SAAADI. The CDR3 DNA sequence: TGCGCCAGCAGGGAGTCTGGGGGCGGACACGAGCAGTACTTC. Translation gives CASRESGGGHEQYF.

This clone has a handful of counts. The gene calls are TRBV30 and TRBJ1-5; 11 bases are shared with TRBD1. The ends lost 5 bases at V and 9 bases at J; junction bases unmatched: 9. The CDR3 has 14 amino acids. Germline V lookup: CDR1 GTSNPN, CDR2 SVGIG (reference sequence). The CDR3 spells CAWARDRGSGPQHF. In DNA, the CDR3 is TGTGCCTGGGCCCGGGACAGGGGGTCTGGGCCCCAGCATTTT.

This clone was counted only a few times. V is TRBV5-1 and J is TRBJ2-7, with 9 bases aligning to TRBD1. With 5 bases clipped from V and 3 bases from J, the junction kept 9 bases outside the gene matches. The CDR3 covers 15 residues. Looked up from germline, CDR1 is SGHRS and CDR2 is YFSETQ. The DNA for the CDR3 is TGCGCCAGCAGGGCACCGGAGACAGGGGGCTACGAGCAGTACTTC. It is translated as CASRAPETGGYEQYF.

CDR3 nucleotides: TGTGCCAGCAGCCCAACAGGTTACGGGAACACTGAAGCTTTCTTT. It yields the protein CASSPTGYGNTEAFF. This chain connects TRBV7-9 to TRBJ1-1, with D possibly being TRBD1 (5 bases). Trimming shortened V by 5 bases and J by 1 base, and 14 bases separated the two germline ends. Germline-derived CDR1 and CDR2 are SEHNR and FQNEAQ (reference sequence). The CDR3 has 15 residues.

The chain uses TRBV9 and TRBJ1-2, with D perhaps TRBD1 (5 bases). From germline, CDR1 is SGDLS and CDR2 YYNGEE. The V end lost 0 bases, the J end lost 4 bases, and 13 bases lay between the germline ends. The CDR3 is made up of 15 amino acids. The CDR3 bases are TGTGCCAGCAGCGTAGAAGGAGGGGAGACCTATGGCTACACCTTC. Protein: CASSVEGGETYGYTF.

The chain recombines TRBV6-6 with TRBJ2-3; 9 nucleotides agree with TRBD1. Trimming took 4 bases from V and 5 from J; bases not matched to a gene: 4. Germline loops: CDR1 MNHNY, CDR2 SVGAGI (reference sequence). The CDR3 sequence is 14 residues long. For the CDR3, the DNA is TGTGCCAGCAGTTTACAGGGGGCGATAGATACGCAGTATTTT. Protein sequence: CASSLQGAIDTQYF.

This clone was picked up a small number of times. The chain carries TRBV5-5 and TRBJ2-7; 8 bases line up with TRBD1. The V and J ends lost 5 bases and 1 base, in that order; junction bases with no gene match: 11. Germline V gives CDR1 SGHKS, CDR2 YYEKEE (reference sequence). This CDR3 is 16 amino acids long. In nucleotides, the CDR3 is TGTGCCAGCAGGGAGGGACAGGCCTACCTTTCCTACGAGCAGTACTTC. Its protein is CASREGQAYLSYEQYF.

V gene TRBV5-4 combines with J gene TRBJ2-7, with TRBD1 identical over 10 bases. The CDR3 consists of 16 residues. Germline CDR1 is SGHNT and CDR2 is YYREEE (reference sequence). V was clipped by 2 bases and J by 2 bases; unmatched bases: 7. CDR3 nucleotide sequence: TGTGCCAGCAGCTTCCTGGACAGGGGGACCCCCTACGAGCAGTACTTC. Translated, it gives CASSFLDRGTPYEQYF.

This clone was picked up a small number of times. The chain recombines TRBV2 with TRBJ2-7; the D gene is possibly TRBD1 (6 bases). The CDR3 totals 12 residues. CDR1 is SNHLY, CDR2 FYNNEI, per germline. V lost 6 bases and J 4 bases, leaving 10 bases between the germline ends. The CDR3 coding sequence is TGTGCCAGCAGGAATCAGGGGTACGAGCAGTACTTC. It encodes CASRNQGYEQYF.

This clone was counted only a few times. The rearrangement uses TRBV6-6 and TRBJ1-1; D is uncertain. Germline values: CDR1 MNHNY, CDR2 SVGAGI (reference sequence). Trimming left V 2 bases short and J 1 base short, with 5 bases between. The CDR3 consists of 13 residues. DNA for the CDR3: TGTGCCAGCAGTTACGGCAGGAACACTGAAGCTTTCTTT. Translated: CASSYGRNTEAFF.

This clone was seen at least ten times. The chain joins TRBV4-1 to TRBJ2-3; D uncertain. V shed 1 base and J shed 4 bases, with 9 bases lying between them. Germline values: CDR1 MGHRA, CDR2 YSYEKL. The CDR3 contains 14 residues. CDR3 coding DNA: TGCGCCAGCAGCCAAGGGAGTCAGCCAGATACGCAGTATTTT. It encodes CASSQGSQPDTQYF.

This clone was observed a handful of times. V is TRBV29-1 and J is TRBJ1-2; TRBD1 might be the D (5 bases). The V and J ends lost 1 base and 8 bases respectively, with 14 bases between them. The germline V gene encodes CDR1 SQVTM and CDR2 ANQGSEA. The CDR3 totals 13 residues. This CDR3 reads CSVEATGGGGYTF. DNA of the CDR3: TGCAGCGTTGAAGCAACAGGTGGGGGGGGCTACACCTTC. The full variable domain, with the rest looked up from reference TRBV29-1 and TRBJ1-2, is SAVISQKPSRDICQRGTSLTIQCQVDSQVTMMFWYRQQPGQSLTLIATANQGSEATYESGFVIDKFPISRPNLTFSTLTVSNMSPEDSSIYLCSVEATGGGGYTFGSGTRLTVV.

The V gene is TRBV5-1, the J gene TRBJ2-2; TRBD2 aligns across 7 bases. The V segment lost 4 bases and the J segment 7 bases; nucleotides outside the gene matches: 10. Germline CDR1 SGHRS, CDR2 YFSETQ. CDR3 length: 15 residues. The CDR3 region has the DNA TGCGCCAGCAGCGGAACTGGGGGGGTCGGCGGGGAGCTGTTTTTT. Amino acids: CASSGTGGVGGELFF.

About this clone: This same CDR3 is encoded by further DNA sequences in the sample. V gene TRBV5-4 combines with J gene TRBJ2-5, with D perhaps TRBD1 (5 bases). Trimming stripped 0 bases from V and 3 bases from J, with 6 bases between. Germline CDR1 SGHNT, CDR2 YYREEE (reference sequence). The CDR3 runs to 13 residues. Written as DNA, the CDR3 is TGTGCCAGCAGCTTGGTAGGGGAAGAGACCCAGTACTTC. It translates to CASSLVGEETQYF.

This clone was observed a handful of times. This sequence joins TRBV4-1 and TRBJ2-2; 7 bases are shared with TRBD2. Germline CDR1 reads MGHRA; CDR2 reads YSYEKL. The CDR3 runs to 17 residues. J was trimmed by 2 bases and V by 3 bases; bases with no gene match: 9. The CDR3 region is CASSHARGGLNTGELFF. CDR3 DNA sequence: TGCGCCAGCAGCCATGCCCGTGGGGGACTAAACACCGGGGAGCTGTTTTTT.